This T cell receptor (beta chain) was recovered during a study of CD8+CD57+ T cells in acquired aplastic anemia. Study in general: Mean DNA quantity obtained from sorted CD4+ and CD8+ cells was around 3.2 ug. Researchers reported that healthy donors averaged around 10 million reads for CD4+ cells. Study results and caveats: Under 35 was the count of CD8+ CDR3 sequences that patients shared with controls. Significant differences in CD8+ Simpson's diversity were not observed between patients and controls.

TCR beta VDJ and CDR3 profiling used genomic DNA as template. TCRdb processed the reads anew with MiXCR; each CDR3 protein has one entry. The sample lists roughly 180,000 distinct CDR3 sequences; around 45% were seen once. A few counts support this clonotype. Antigen: not known. This CDR3 contains 14 residues. With 3 bases clipped from V and 9 bases from J, the junction kept 6 bases outside the gene matches. Germline loops: CDR1 SNHLY, CDR2 FYNNEI. V is TRBV2 and J is TRBJ2-1, with TRBD2 matching 9 bases. This clonotype originated in a human donor in good health. Sequencing was carried out using sorted CD4+, CD8+, or CD8+CD57+ T cells (not recorded which) from PBMCs. In nucleotides, the CDR3 is TGTGCCAGCAGTGATGCGGGGGGGCCAGGTGAGCAGTTCTTC. Encoded protein: CASSDAGGPGEQFF.